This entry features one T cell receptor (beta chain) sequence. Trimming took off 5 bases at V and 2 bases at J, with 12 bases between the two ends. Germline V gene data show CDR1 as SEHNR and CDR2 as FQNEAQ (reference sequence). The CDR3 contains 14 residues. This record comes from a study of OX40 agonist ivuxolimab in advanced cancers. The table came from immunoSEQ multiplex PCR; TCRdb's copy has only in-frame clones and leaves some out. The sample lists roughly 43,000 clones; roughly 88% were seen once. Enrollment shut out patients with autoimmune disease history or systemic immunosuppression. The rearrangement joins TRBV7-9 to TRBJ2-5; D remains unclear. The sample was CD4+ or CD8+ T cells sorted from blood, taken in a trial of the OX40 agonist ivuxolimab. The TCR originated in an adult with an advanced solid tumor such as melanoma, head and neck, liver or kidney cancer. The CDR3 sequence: CASSRHSLQETQYF. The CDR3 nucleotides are TGTGCCAGCAGCCGACACAGCCTTCAAGAGACCCAGTACTTC.